The 13 T cell receptor beta chains reported below all come from one sample, sequenced in a study of blood T cell repertoires in COVID-19. This table comes from immunoSEQ multiplex PCR, and its TCRdb copy is limited to in-frame clones, with some not included. The sample shows 350,000 to 400,000 clones, 80% to 95% of them seen only once. Sequenced: PBMCs or T cells enriched from blood (not recorded which). These receptors all come from a woman between 35 and 50 years old who had been exposed to COVID-19.

The V call is TRBV30, the J call TRBJ2-2; D possibly corresponds to TRBD2 (5 bases). There are 13 residues in the CDR3. From germline, CDR1 is GTSNPN and CDR2 SVGIG (reference sequence). The V end lost 0 bases, the J end lost 7 bases, and 9 bases lay between the germline ends. The CDR3 region is CAWSVGGGGELFF. The CDR3 region has the DNA TGTGCCTGGAGTGTAGGAGGAGGCGGGGAGCTGTTTTTT.

The chain employs TRBV2 and TRBJ2-3; 16 nucleotides align to TRBD2. The CDR3 covers 20 residues. CDR1 SNHLY and CDR2 FYNNEI come from the germline V gene. V dropped 6 bases and J dropped 5; count of bases not matched to a gene: 17. CDR3 coding DNA: TGTGCCAGCAGAGACCGATGGGGACTAGCGGGGGGGGCTGCTGTAGATACGCAGTATTTT. It translates to CASRDRWGLAGGAAVDTQYF.

The chain joins TRBV3-1 (or the pseudogene TRBV3-2) to TRBJ2-1; 10 nucleotides agree with TRBD2. V was pared by 6 bases and J by 5 bases, with 7 bases of the junction left unmatched. Germline V gene data show CDR1 as LGHDT and CDR2 as YNNKEL (reference sequence). The length of the CDR3 is 15 residues. CDR3 bases: TGTGCCAGCAGACCCAGAACTAGCGGGGACAATGAGCAGTTCTTC. It codes for CASRPRTSGDNEQFF.

The chain combines TRBV27 with TRBJ1-6; unclear D gene. CDR3 length: 14 residues. Trimming cost V 0 bases and J 13 bases, with 13 bases left between them. Germline V lookup: CDR1 MNHEY, CDR2 SMNVEV (reference sequence). For the CDR3, the DNA is TGTGCCAGCAGTTTATCGGCAGATTCGTCGCCCCTCCACTTT. It codes for CASSLSADSSPLHF.

The chain combines TRBV19 with TRBJ2-1; 8 bases agree with TRBD1. V shed 4 bases, J shed 6 bases, and the junction held 8 bases outside the gene matches. Germline V gene data show CDR1 as LNHDA and CDR2 as SQIVND (reference sequence). The CDR3 consists of 15 residues. This CDR3 is CASSTQGARGNEQFF. As DNA, the CDR3 is TGTGCCAGTAGTACCCAGGGGGCTCGCGGCAATGAGCAGTTCTTC.

The V and J genes are TRBV7-2 and TRBJ2-6, with D perhaps matching TRBD2 (5 bases). The CDR3 extends over 15 amino acids. Germline CDR1 SGHTA, CDR2 FQGNSA. V was trimmed by 1 base and J by 4 bases, leaving 8 bases between them. The CDR3 nucleotides read TGTGCCAGCAGCTTAGGAGGGCCCGGGGCCAACGTCCTGACTTTC. The encoded protein is CASSLGGPGANVLTF.

V is TRBV7-9 and J is TRBJ2-1, with TRBD1 matching over 9 bases. The CDR3 sequence is 14 residues long. V lost 5 bases and J lost 8; bases outside the gene matches: 7. CDR1 is SEHNR and CDR2 is FQNEAQ in the germline V gene (reference sequence). The CDR3 bases are TGTGCCAGCAGCCAGGGACAGGGCTCGTATGAGCAGTTCTTC. Its translation is CASSQGQGSYEQFF.

The rearrangement joins TRBV19 to TRBJ1-4; 8 positions agree with TRBD1. CDR3 size: 14 residues. From germline, CDR1 is LNHDA and CDR2 SQIVND (reference sequence). Trimming took 6 bases from V and 7 from J; bases not matched to a gene: 7. The CDR3 DNA reads TGTGCCAGTAGCTCCCAGGGGGCTGGTGAAAAACTGTTTTTT. It encodes CASSSQGAGEKLFF.

This chain joins TRBV11-3 and TRBJ2-1, with D maybe TRBD2 (7 bases). V dropped 0 bases and J dropped 2 bases, with 14 bases sitting between them. This CDR3 has 17 residues. CDR1 is SGHNT and CDR2 is YENEEA in the germline V gene. The CDR3 protein is CASSLDLGGGAYNEQFF. In nucleotides, the CDR3 is TGTGCCAGCAGCTTAGATCTCGGAGGGGGGGCCTACAATGAGCAGTTCTTC.

This chain uses TRBV30 with TRBJ2-7; TRBD1 matches 7 bases. The CDR3 contains 17 residues. Per germline, CDR1 GTSNPN and CDR2 SVGIG (reference sequence). Trimming cost V 4 bases and J 1 base; bases outside gene matches: 16. This CDR3 is CAWMNPPPDRLSYEQYF. CDR3 nucleotides: TGTGCCTGGATGAACCCGCCGCCGGACAGGCTATCCTACGAGCAGTACTTC. The whole variable domain, remainder taken from reference TRBV30 and TRBJ2-7, is SQTIHQWPATLVQPVGSPLSLECTVEGTSNPNLYWYRQAAGRGLQLLFYSVGIGQISSEVPQNLSASRPQDRQFILSSKKLLLSDSGFYLCAWMNPPPDRLSYEQYFGPGTRLTVT.

V gene TRBV11-3 combines with J gene TRBJ2-1; D unresolved. V shed 5 bases and J shed 1 base, with 6 bases lying between them. Germline V gene sequence: CDR1 SGHNT, CDR2 YENEEA. The CDR3 covers 13 residues. Here the CDR3 DNA reads TGTGCCAGCAGCCCCAGTTCCTACAATGAGCAGTTCTTC. Translated, it gives CASSPSSYNEQFF.

This clone was seen only a few times. The rearrangement uses TRBV18 and TRBJ1-1; D gene uncertain. CDR3 length: 14 residues. Germline V CDR1 and CDR2: KGHSH, LQKENI. V was clipped by 3 bases and J by 1 base, with 9 bases between them. CDR3 DNA sequence: TGTGCCAGCTCACCCGCGTTTGAGAACACTGAAGCTTTCTTT. It specifies CASSPAFENTEAFF. Based on the CDR3 plus reference TRBV18 and TRBJ1-1, the full variable domain is NAGVMQNPRHLVRRRGQEARLRCSPMKGHSHVYWYRQLPEEGLKFMVYLQKENIIDESGMPKERFSAEFPKEGPSILRIQQVVRGDSAAYFCASSPAFENTEAFFGQGTRLTVV.

This clone appeared once. The V call is TRBV5-4, the J call TRBJ2-1, with 10 nucleotides matching TRBD2. This CDR3 is 15 amino acids long. The germline V gene has CDR1 SGHNT and CDR2 YYREEE (reference sequence). With V trimmed by 4 bases and J by 3 bases, 4 bases remained unmatched. CDR3 residues: CASSPQRGGYNEQFF. CDR3 in DNA: TGTGCCAGCAGCCCGCAGCGGGGGGGCTACAATGAGCAGTTCTTC.